A selection of T cell receptor beta chains follows, all from one sample in a study of shared T cell receptors in the human thymus. Sequencing was performed with immunoSEQ multiplex PCR; in TCRdb, only in-frame clones are kept and a portion is missing. The sample includes around 730,000 clones, over 75% seen only once; the top ten take about 0.0098%. These same data were also listed under a study on human thymus T cells.

Input material: thymocytes. These receptors all stem from a girl less than two years old with a congenital heart defect. The CDR3 runs from the conserved cysteine through the conserved F or W. D genes are given only for firm matches. Clone size is stated in some rows and not others, as once, few, many or a class when expanded.

d_call j_call v_call cdr3_length clone_size cdr3_aa cdr3_nt
NA TRBJ2-1 TRBV27 17 NA CASSSVVQRLTYNEQFF TGTGCCAGCAGTTCCGTTGTCCAGAGACTTACCTACAATGAGCAGTTCTTC
TRBD1 TRBJ1-2 TRBV4-3 18 NA CASSHRLGDRGPNYGYTF TGCGCCAGCAGCCATCGATTGGGGGACAGGGGCCCCAACTATGGCTACACCTTC
NA TRBJ1-1 TRBV5-6 18 few CASSLAGRRSRGDTEAFF TGTGCCAGCAGCTTGGCCGGGCGACGGAGTCGGGGGGACACTGAAGCTTTCTTT
NA TRBJ1-1 TRBV9 13 NA CASSLRGGTEAFF TGTGCCAGCAGCCTGCGAGGGGGCACTGAAGCTTTCTTT
NA TRBJ1-2 TRBV6-6 15 NA CASSYTKRGNYGYTF TGTGCCAGCAGTTACACCAAAAGGGGGAACTATGGCTACACCTTC
NA TRBJ2-1 TRBV27 14 NA CASSRDIPGNEQFF TGTGCCAGCAGCCGGGACATACCTGGGAATGAGCAGTTCTTC
TRBD1 TRBJ2-6 TRBV19 15 NA CASRQGVSGANVLTF TGTGCCAGCAGACAGGGGGTTAGTGGGGCCAACGTCCTGACTTTC
NA TRBJ1-1 TRBV6-1 14 NA CASSEVPTLVEAFF TGTGCCAGCAGTGAAGTCCCTACCCTTGTTGAAGCTTTCTTT
NA TRBJ1-2 TRBV12-5 16 NA CASGLVLGQGNYGYTF TGTGCTAGTGGTTTGGTACTCGGGCAGGGGAACTATGGCTACACCTTC
NA TRBJ2-1 TRBV29-1 12 NA CSVSSGSNEQFF TGCAGCGTTTCCAGTGGTTCCAATGAGCAGTTCTTC
NA TRBJ2-3 TRBV14 13 NA CASSQDRGDTQYF TGTGCCAGCAGCCAAGATAGGGGAGATACGCAGTATTTT
NA TRBJ1-2 TRBV19 15 once CASSMGAPYNYGYTF TGTGCCAGTAGTATGGGGGCTCCCTACAACTATGGCTACACCTTC
TRBD1 TRBJ1-2 TRBV12-5 13 NA CASGGTGYYGYTF TGTGCTAGTGGTGGGACAGGATACTATGGCTACACCTTC
TRBD2 TRBJ2-7 TRBV28 18 NA CASSLVRGGHSSLHEQYF TGTGCCAGCAGCCTAGTGCGGGGGGGCCATTCTTCACTCCACGAGCAGTACTTC
TRBD1 TRBJ2-6 TRBV7-3 18 NA CASSPRGQASSGANVLTF TGTGCCAGCAGCCCAAGGGGACAGGCGAGCTCTGGGGCCAACGTCCTGACTTTC
TRBD1 TRBJ2-7 TRBV5-6 15 once CASSLALDRAYEQYF TGTGCCAGCAGCTTGGCCTTGGACAGGGCCTACGAGCAGTACTTC
NA TRBJ2-1 TRBV5-1 16 NA CASSLGTTSSYNEQFF TGCGCCAGCAGCTTGGGGACTACAAGCTCCTACAATGAGCAGTTCTTC
NA TRBJ2-3 TRBV6-5 14 NA CASSHEGGADTQYF TGTGCCAGCAGTCACGAAGGAGGGGCAGATACGCAGTATTTT
NA TRBJ2-2 TRBV5-6 13 NA CASSFGHTGELFF TGTGCCAGCAGCTTTGGGCATACCGGGGAGCTGTTTTTT
NA TRBJ2-2 TRBV29-1 12 NA CSVAVNTGELFF TGCAGCGTTGCGGTAAACACCGGGGAGCTGTTTTTT
NA TRBJ2-5 TRBV7-2 14 NA CASSFRTTQETQYF TGTGCCAGCAGCTTCAGGACTACCCAAGAGACCCAGTACTTC
NA TRBJ2-3 TRBV5-6 15 once CASSLGHVSTDTQYF TGTGCCAGCAGCTTGGGACACGTTAGCACAGATACGCAGTATTTT
TRBD1 TRBJ1-5 TRBV28 14 NA CATQGGFGNQPQHF TGTGCCACCCAGGGGGGATTCGGCAATCAGCCCCAGCATTTT
NA TRBJ1-5 TRBV4-3 15 NA CASSQEGRVNQPQHF TGCGCCAGCAGCCAAGAAGGTCGGGTGAATCAGCCCCAGCATTTT
NA TRBJ1-4 TRBV5-6 15 once CASSLVGQGCEKLFF TGTGCCAGCAGCTTGGTAGGGCAGGGATGCGAAAAACTGTTTTTT
NA TRBJ2-3 TRBV4-3 14 NA CASSQDFSKDTQYF TGCGCCAGCAGCCAAGATTTTAGCAAAGATACGCAGTATTTT
NA TRBJ1-4 TRBV18 19 NA CASSRQFVGRLATNEKLFF TGTGCCAGCTCACGACAATTTGTAGGGAGACTTGCAACTAATGAAAAACTGTTTTTT
NA TRBJ2-5 TRBV19 16 NA CASTPPGGVGRETQYF TGTGCCAGTACCCCACCGGGCGGGGTTGGTAGAGAGACCCAGTACTTC
TRBD2 TRBJ2-3 TRBV6-5 16 NA CASSSFSGGAIDTQYF TGTGCCAGCAGTTCGTTTAGCGGGGGGGCCATAGATACGCAGTATTTT
TRBD1 TRBJ1-5 TRBV6-5 14 NA CASSYTGTGVPQHF TGTGCCAGCAGTTACACCGGGACAGGGGTGCCCCAGCATTTT
NA TRBJ2-4 TRBV30 14 NA CASTGCLAKNIQYF TGTGCCTCGACAGGTTGCCTAGCCAAAAACATTCAGTACTTC
TRBD1 TRBJ2-7 TRBV30 13 NA CAWSGQALYEQYF TGTGCCTGGAGCGGACAGGCTCTCTACGAGCAGTACTTC
TRBD1 TRBJ1-1 TRBV5-4 16 NA CASSLLTGGIGTEAFF TGTGCCAGCAGCTTGCTAACAGGGGGCATTGGCACTGAAGCTTTCTTT
TRBD1 TRBJ1-5 TRBV19 19 NA CASRTGTGKAGGCDQPQHF TGTGCCAGTAGAACCGGGACAGGGAAAGCTGGGGGGTGTGATCAGCCCCAGCATTTT
NA TRBJ1-1 TRBV5-6 18 once CASTAHLRQDLSLAEAFF TGTGCCAGCACCGCACACCTGAGACAGGACCTCTCCCTAGCTGAAGCTTTCTTT
NA TRBJ2-3 TRBV7-2 17 NA CASSPPGAGDSTDTQYF TGTGCCAGCAGCCCCCCGGGGGCGGGGGATAGCACAGATACGCAGTATTTT
NA TRBJ1-1 TRBV5-1 16 NA CASSLPAMGRNTEAFF TGCGCCAGCAGCTTACCCGCGATGGGGAGGAACACTGAAGCTTTCTTT
NA TRBJ1-2 TRBV2 16 NA CASSAPGQVPVYGYTF TGTGCCAGCAGTGCGCCGGGACAAGTTCCTGTCTATGGCTACACCTTC
TRBD1 TRBJ2-3 TRBV29-1 15 NA CSVHRGPTPPDTQYF TGCAGCGTTCACAGGGGGCCGACGCCCCCAGATACGCAGTATTTT
NA TRBJ2-7 TRBV27 15 NA CASSKYRGGSYEQYF TGTGCCAGCAGCAAGTACAGGGGAGGATCCTACGAGCAGTACTTC
TRBD2 TRBJ2-1 TRBV13 16 NA CASSPPGLAGTNEQFF TGTGCCAGCAGCCCGCCGGGACTAGCGGGGACGAATGAGCAGTTCTTC
NA TRBJ1-1 TRBV4-1 17 NA CASSPGQRNHTDTEAFF TGCGCCAGCAGCCCCGGACAGAGAAACCATACGGACACTGAAGCTTTCTTT
TRBD1 TRBJ1-1 TRBV7-8 15 NA CASSQDRAWNTEAFF TGTGCCAGCAGCCAGGACAGGGCATGGAACACTGAAGCTTTCTTT
NA TRBJ1-2 TRBV5-1 17 NA CASSPPEGWDSNYGYTF TGCGCCAGCAGCCCCCCGGAAGGGTGGGACTCTAACTATGGCTACACCTTC
TRBD1 TRBJ1-3 TRBV28 19 NA CASSSPGQGPPDAGNTIYF TGTGCCAGCAGTTCACCGGGACAGGGGCCTCCCGATGCTGGAAACACCATATATTTT